This is a list of T cell receptor beta chains from one sample in a study of post-analysis software for immune sequencing data. Using its own MiXCR run on the PCR reads, TCRdb lists one record per CDR3 protein. The table has about 560,000 distinct CDR3 sequences, roughly 45% seen once. Sequencing was carried out using blood. These receptors all stem from a girl aged 5-17 years with multiple sclerosis. Each CDR3 is given with its conserved first and last residue. Fields, in order: CDR3 protein, V gene, CDR3 length, clone size. Size is stated for part of the rows, as once, few or many counts, or as a class when the clone is expanded.

CDR3 protein: CSAVWWGAYEQYF
V gene: TRBV20-1
CDR3 length: 13
clone size: NA

CDR3 protein: CASSQGVDEQYF
V gene: TRBV3-1
CDR3 length: 12
clone size: NA

CDR3 protein: CASSLDIYNEQFF
V gene: TRBV5-1
CDR3 length: 13
clone size: NA

CDR3 protein: CTSSLVGDYGYTF
V gene: TRBV12-3/TRBV12-4
CDR3 length: 13
clone size: NA

CDR3 protein: CASSSLRTGRDLNTEAFF
V gene: TRBV7-8
CDR3 length: 18
clone size: few

CDR3 protein: CASGRTGDAEAFF
V gene: TRBV12-3/TRBV12-4
CDR3 length: 13
clone size: NA

CDR3 protein: CASSFGDGTEAFF
V gene: TRBV11-3
CDR3 length: 13
clone size: NA

CDR3 protein: CASSPGTRRGYTF
V gene: TRBV5-6
CDR3 length: 13
clone size: NA

CDR3 protein: CASSPYNSIAAESSYNEQFF
V gene: TRBV4-2
CDR3 length: 20
clone size: once

CDR3 protein: CASSPRGVSYNEQFF
V gene: TRBV7-3
CDR3 length: 15
clone size: NA

CDR3 protein: CASSLGEAKNIQYF
V gene: TRBV28
CDR3 length: 14
clone size: NA

CDR3 protein: CSVRKWETREQFF
V gene: TRBV20-1
CDR3 length: 13
clone size: NA

CDR3 protein: CSAISPAGSSFYEQYF
V gene: TRBV20-1
CDR3 length: 16
clone size: few

CDR3 protein: CSANGGGLETQYF
V gene: TRBV20-1
CDR3 length: 13
clone size: few

CDR3 protein: CSVEWRLRGYNEQFF
V gene: TRBV29-1
CDR3 length: 15
clone size: NA

CDR3 protein: CASTPATNEKLFF
V gene: TRBV5-1
CDR3 length: 13
clone size: NA

CDR3 protein: CAISERGSNQPQHF
V gene: TRBV10-3
CDR3 length: 14
clone size: few

CDR3 protein: CAWSVSGVEQFF
V gene: TRBV30
CDR3 length: 12
clone size: NA

CDR3 protein: CASSSLAGNEQYF
V gene: TRBV5-1
CDR3 length: 13
clone size: NA

CDR3 protein: CATGGTGYYEQYF
V gene: TRBV10-3
CDR3 length: 13
clone size: NA

CDR3 protein: CASSLMELGEQFF
V gene: TRBV12-3/TRBV12-4
CDR3 length: 13
clone size: NA

CDR3 protein: CASSSWLKGGDGYTF
V gene: TRBV7-8
CDR3 length: 15
clone size: NA

CDR3 protein: CASSAVGTSGSKWDTQYF
V gene: TRBV6-1
CDR3 length: 18
clone size: NA

CDR3 protein: CASSRGQGNEQFF
V gene: TRBV19
CDR3 length: 13
clone size: few